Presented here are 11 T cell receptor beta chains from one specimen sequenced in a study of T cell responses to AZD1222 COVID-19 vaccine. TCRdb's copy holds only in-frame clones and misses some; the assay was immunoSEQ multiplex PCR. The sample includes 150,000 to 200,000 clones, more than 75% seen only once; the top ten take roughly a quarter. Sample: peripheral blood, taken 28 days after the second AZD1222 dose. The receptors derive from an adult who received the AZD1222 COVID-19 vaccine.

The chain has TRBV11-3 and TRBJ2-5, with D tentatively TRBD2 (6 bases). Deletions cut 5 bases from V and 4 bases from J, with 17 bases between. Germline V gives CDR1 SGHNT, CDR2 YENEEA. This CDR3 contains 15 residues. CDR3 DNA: TGTGCCAGCAGCGGACCGGAGGGTGGGGGAGAGACCCAGTACTTC. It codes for CASSGPEGGGETQYF.

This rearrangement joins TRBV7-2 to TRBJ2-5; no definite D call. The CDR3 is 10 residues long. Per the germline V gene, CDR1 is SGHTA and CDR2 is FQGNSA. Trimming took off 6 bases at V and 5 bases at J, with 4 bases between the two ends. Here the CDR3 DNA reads TGTGCCAGCAGGGGTGAGACCCAGTACTTC. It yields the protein CASRGETQYF.

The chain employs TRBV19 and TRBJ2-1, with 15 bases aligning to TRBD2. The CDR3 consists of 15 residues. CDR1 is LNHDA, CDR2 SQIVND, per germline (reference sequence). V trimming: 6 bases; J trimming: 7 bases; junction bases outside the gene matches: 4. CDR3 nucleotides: TGTGCCAGTAGGTCCGGGACTAGCGGGAGGAATGAGCAGTTCTTC. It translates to CASRSGTSGRNEQFF.

The CDR3 bases are TGCGCCAGCAGCCAAGATAACGACAGGGCCTACGAGCAGTACTTC. Translated, it gives CASSQDNDRAYEQYF. This chain connects TRBV4-1 to TRBJ2-7; 7 bases are a match to TRBD1. After removal of 0 bases from V and 2 bases from J, the junction contained 4 bases not matched to a gene. The CDR3 totals 15 residues. Germline V CDR1 and CDR2: MGHRA, YSYEKL.

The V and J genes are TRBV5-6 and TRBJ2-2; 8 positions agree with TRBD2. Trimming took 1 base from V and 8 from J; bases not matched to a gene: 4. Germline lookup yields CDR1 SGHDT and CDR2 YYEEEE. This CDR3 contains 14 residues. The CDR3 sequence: CASSLTGGMGELFF. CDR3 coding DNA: TGTGCCAGCAGCTTGACGGGAGGGATGGGGGAGCTGTTTTTT.

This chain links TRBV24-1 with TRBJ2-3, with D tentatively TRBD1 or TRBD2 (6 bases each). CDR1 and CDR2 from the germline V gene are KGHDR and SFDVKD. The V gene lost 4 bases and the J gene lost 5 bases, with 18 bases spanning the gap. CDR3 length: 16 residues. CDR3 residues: CATSDPVGGSGDTQYF. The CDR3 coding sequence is TGTGCCACCAGTGACCCCGTCGGGGGCTCAGGAGATACGCAGTATTTT.

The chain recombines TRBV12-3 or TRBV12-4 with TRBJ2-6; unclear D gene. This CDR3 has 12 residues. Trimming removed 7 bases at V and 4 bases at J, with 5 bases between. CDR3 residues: CASTSGANVLTF. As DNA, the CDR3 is TGTGCCAGCACTTCCGGGGCCAACGTCCTGACTTTC.

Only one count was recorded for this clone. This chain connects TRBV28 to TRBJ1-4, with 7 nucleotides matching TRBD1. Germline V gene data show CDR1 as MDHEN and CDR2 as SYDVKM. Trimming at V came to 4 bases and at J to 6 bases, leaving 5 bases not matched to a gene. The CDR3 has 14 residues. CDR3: CASSSTGLDEKLFF. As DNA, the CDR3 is TGTGCCAGCAGTTCGACAGGGCTGGATGAAAAACTGTTTTTT.

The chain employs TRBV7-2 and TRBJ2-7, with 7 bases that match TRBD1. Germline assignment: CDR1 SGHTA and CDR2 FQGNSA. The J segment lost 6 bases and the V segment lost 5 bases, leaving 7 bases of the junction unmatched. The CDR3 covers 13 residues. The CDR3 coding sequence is TGTGCCAGCAGCAGATACACAGGGGCCGAGCAGTACTTC. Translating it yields CASSRYTGAEQYF.

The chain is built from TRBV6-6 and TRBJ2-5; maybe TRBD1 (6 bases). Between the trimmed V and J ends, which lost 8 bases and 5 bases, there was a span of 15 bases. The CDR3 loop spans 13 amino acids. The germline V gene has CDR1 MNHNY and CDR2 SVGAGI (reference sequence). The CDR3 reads CASGLGAGETQYF. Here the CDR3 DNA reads TGTGCCAGCGGCCTGGGGGCTGGGGAGACCCAGTACTTC.

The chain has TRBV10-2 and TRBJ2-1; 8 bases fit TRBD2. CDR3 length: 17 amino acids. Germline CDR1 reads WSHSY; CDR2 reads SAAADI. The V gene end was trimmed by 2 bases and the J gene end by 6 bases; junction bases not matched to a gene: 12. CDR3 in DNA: TGCGCCAGCAGTGAGGGGGGGGGAGCGGGAGTCGCCAATGAGCAGTTCTTC. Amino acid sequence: CASSEGGGAGVANEQFF.